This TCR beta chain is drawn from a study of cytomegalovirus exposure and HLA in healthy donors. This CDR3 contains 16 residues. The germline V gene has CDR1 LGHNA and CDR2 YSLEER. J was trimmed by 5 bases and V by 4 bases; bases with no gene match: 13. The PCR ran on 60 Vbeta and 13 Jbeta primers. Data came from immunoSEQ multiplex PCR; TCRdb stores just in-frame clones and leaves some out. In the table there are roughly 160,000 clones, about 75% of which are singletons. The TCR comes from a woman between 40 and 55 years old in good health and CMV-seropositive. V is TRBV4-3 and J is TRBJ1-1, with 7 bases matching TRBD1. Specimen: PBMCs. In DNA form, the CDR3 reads TGCGCCAGCAGCCGTACCAAGGAGGGGGCTCGGACTGAAGCTTTCTTT. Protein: CASSRTKEGARTEAFF.